One and the same sample provided the 18 T cell receptor beta chains below, sequenced in a study of response to subunit inactivated influenza vaccine. TCRdb redid the calling of the RT-PCR reads with MiXCR, one entry per CDR3 protein. The sample carries hundreds of thousands of distinct CDR3 sequences, roughly 13% recorded once. This material consisted of PBMCs from blood, taken about 14 days before vaccination. These receptors were collected from a man aged 45-65 years who received an inactivated influenza vaccine.

There are many counts of this clonotype. V usage is TRBV10-1 and J usage is TRBJ2-5; tentatively, D is TRBD1 (6 bases). V gave up 0 bases and J gave up 1 base, with 9 bases separating them. The CDR3 has 15 residues. Germline V gene sequence: CDR1 WNHNN, CDR2 SYGVQD (reference sequence). This chain's CDR3 is CASSESSTGQETQYF. CDR3 nucleotide sequence: TGCGCCAGCAGTGAGTCTTCGACAGGCCAAGAGACCCAGTACTTC.

This clonotype came up a few times. The chain has TRBV4-3 and TRBJ2-7, with 9 positions matching TRBD2. The CDR3 is 17 residues long. Germline V gene data show CDR1 as LGHNA and CDR2 as YSLEER. J was trimmed by 0 bases and V by 0 bases; bases with no gene match: 6. In DNA, the CDR3 is TGCGCCAGCAGCCAAGATTGGTCTAGCGGGATCTCCTACGAGCAGTACTTC. Translating gives CASSQDWSSGISYEQYF.

This clonotype was seen a few times. The chain recombines TRBV29-1 with TRBJ1-5; D is ambiguous. V was shortened by 5 bases and J by 0 bases, with 8 bases between the two germline ends. The germline V gene encodes CDR1 SQVTM and CDR2 ANQGSEA. The CDR3 consists of 13 residues. DNA of the CDR3: TGCAGCGTTTCTCAGAATAGCAATCAGCCCCAGCATTTT. This gives the protein CSVSQNSNQPQHF.

A few counts support this clonotype. V is TRBV16 and J is TRBJ2-7, with D unclear. Trimming left V 2 bases short and J 1 base short, with 18 bases between. CDR1 is KGHSY, CDR2 FQNENV, per germline. The CDR3 is 17 amino acids. This CDR3 is CASSQQLRTLRSYEQYF. CDR3 in DNA: TGTGCCAGCAGCCAACAATTGAGAACCTTGCGATCCTACGAGCAGTACTTC.

The rearrangement joins TRBV4-3 to TRBJ2-6; D might be TRBD2 (6 bases). Germline CDR1 reads LGHNA; CDR2 reads YSLEER. The CDR3 is 17 amino acids. Trimming cost V 0 bases and J 1 base, with 10 bases left between them. The CDR3 DNA reads as TGCGCCAGCAGCCAAGATGACCGGGGGTCTGGGGCCAACGTCCTGACTTTC. Amino acid sequence: CASSQDDRGSGANVLTF.

This chain connects TRBV15 to TRBJ1-5; D gene unclear. The germline V gene has CDR1 LNHNV and CDR2 YYDKDF (reference sequence). Trimming shortened V by 0 bases and J by 5 bases, and 2 bases separated the two germline ends. The CDR3 is 12 amino acids. The DNA of the CDR3 is TGTGCCACCAGCAGAGACCATCAGCCCCAGCATTTT. Its protein is CATSRDHQPQHF.

In its sample, this clonotype was seen many times. The chain couples TRBV14 to TRBJ2-2; D is unclear. CDR1 is SGHDN, CDR2 FVKESK, per germline. Trimming shortened V by 1 base and J by 2 bases, and 5 bases separated the two germline ends. The CDR3 length is 14 residues. CDR3 protein: CASSQAINTGELFF. The CDR3 DNA sequence: TGTGCCAGCAGCCAAGCCATTAACACCGGGGAGCTGTTTTTT.

This clonotype was seen more than once but under ten times. This chain connects TRBV3-1 to TRBJ1-1; a possible D gene is TRBD1 (6 bases). The germline V and J ends were trimmed by 2 bases and 1 base, with 8 bases remaining between them. The CDR3 runs 14 residues. Germline CDR1 reads LGHDT; CDR2 reads YNNKEL (reference sequence). CDR3 sequence reads: CASSQRGWNTEAFF. The DNA of the CDR3 is TGTGCCAGCAGCCAAAGGGGGTGGAACACTGAAGCTTTCTTT. Complete variable domain (other parts from reference TRBV3-1 and TRBJ1-1): DTAVSQTPKYLVTQMGNDKSIKCEQNLGHDTMYWYKQDSKKFLKIMFSYNNKELIINETVPNRFSPKSPDKAHLNLHINSLELGDSAVYFCASSQRGWNTEAFFGQGTRLTVV.

The rearrangement uses TRBV27 and TRBJ1-1; D remains unclear. Between the trimmed V and J ends, which lost 3 bases and 1 base, there was a span of 6 bases. This CDR3 has 13 amino acids. Germline values: CDR1 MNHEY, CDR2 SMNVEV (reference sequence). The chain's CDR3 is CASSFNQNTEAFF. CDR3 DNA: TGTGCCAGCAGTTTTAATCAGAACACTGAAGCTTTCTTT.

The chain is built from TRBV9 and TRBJ1-2; TRBD1 agrees at 9 bases. The CDR3 consists of 16 residues. Germline V lookup: CDR1 SGDLS, CDR2 YYNGEE. V lost 1 base to trimming and J lost 6 bases; unmatched junction nucleotides: 10. The CDR3 here is CASSVPHDRGGNGYTF. CDR3 nucleotide sequence: TGTGCCAGCAGCGTACCCCACGACAGGGGGGGTAATGGCTACACCTTC. The full variable domain, in which reference TRBV9 and TRBJ1-2 provide the parts outside the CDR3, is DSGVTQTPKHLITATGQRVTLRCSPRSGDLSVYWYQQSLDQGLQFLIQYYNGEERAKGNILERFSAQQFPDLHSELNLSSLELGDSALYFCASSVPHDRGGNGYTFGSGTRLTVV.

The genes are TRBV4-2 and TRBJ1-2, with TRBD1 as a possible D gene (5 bases). Germline CDR1 reads LGHNA; CDR2 reads YNFKEQ. This CDR3 spans 14 amino acids. V was cut by 0 bases and J by 8 bases, with 13 bases left in between. CDR3 sequence reads: CASSQETQGRGYTF. Written as DNA, the CDR3 is TGTGCCAGCAGCCAAGAGACGCAGGGACGGGGCTACACCTTC.

This clonotype was counted ten times or more. This chain joins TRBV5-1 and TRBJ1-4, with 9 bases matching TRBD1. This CDR3 region has 16 residues. The germline V gene has CDR1 SGHRS and CDR2 YFSETQ. Trimming at V came to 4 bases and at J to 6 bases, leaving 10 bases not matched to a gene. This chain's CDR3 is CASSPGQGGGHEKLFF. DNA for the CDR3: TGCGCCAGCAGCCCGGGACAGGGCGGAGGGCATGAAAAACTGTTTTTT.

The chain carries TRBV7-9 and TRBJ1-2; 9 bases align to TRBD1. Per germline, CDR1 SEHNR and CDR2 FQNEAQ (reference sequence). There are 16 residues in the CDR3. Losses at the gene ends were 5 bases for V and 4 bases for J; bases not matched to a gene: 11. This CDR3 reads CASSHRDRDLVYGYTF. The CDR3 region has the DNA TGTGCCAGCAGCCACCGGGACAGGGATCTCGTCTATGGCTACACCTTC.

The chain couples TRBV18 to TRBJ2-4; D not resolved. This CDR3 region has 15 residues. V lost 3 bases to trimming and J lost 0 bases, with 9 bases between them. The germline CDR1 and CDR2 sequences are KGHSH and LQKENI. The CDR3 DNA follows: TGTGCCAGCTCACCGCCGTACAGAGCCAAAAACATTCAGTACTTC. Translating it yields CASSPPYRAKNIQYF. Full variable domain (missing parts from reference TRBV18 and TRBJ2-4): NAGVMQNPRHLVRRRGQEARLRCSPMKGHSHVYWYRQLPEEGLKFMVYLQKENIIDESGMPKERFSAEFPKEGPSILRIQQVVRGDSAAYFCASSPPYRAKNIQYFGAGTRLSVL.

This rearrangement joins TRBV7-8 to TRBJ1-3; D not resolved. The CDR3 is 13 amino acids. Trimming stripped 7 bases from V and 8 bases from J, with 15 bases between. Germline V gives CDR1 SGHVS, CDR2 FQNEAQ. The CDR3 protein is CASTAPGEHTIYF. DNA of the CDR3: TGTGCCAGCACCGCGCCGGGAGAGCACACCATATATTTT.

This clonotype was recorded a few times. The DNA of the CDR3 is TGCGCCAGCATCGGCGCGAGCACAGATACGCAGTATTTT. Protein product: CASIGASTDTQYF. The genes are TRBV5-1 and TRBJ2-3; D unresolved. V was shortened by 6 bases and J by 0 bases, with 8 bases between the two germline ends. CDR3 length: 13 amino acids. CDR1 and CDR2 from the germline V gene are SGHRS and YFSETQ.

The chain recombines TRBV5-6 with TRBJ1-2, with D possibly TRBD1 on 5 matching bases. Germline CDR1 SGHDT, CDR2 YYEEEE. Trimming pared 4 bases from V and 4 bases from J, leaving 11 bases between. The CDR3 is 13 amino acids. CDR3 DNA sequence: TGTGCCAGCAGCATCCGGGACTTCTATGGCTACACCTTC. This sequence encodes CASSIRDFYGYTF.

The chain links TRBV7-9 to TRBJ2-1; TRBD2 is a possible D gene (5 bases). The V gene lost 9 bases and the J gene lost 2 bases, with 20 bases spanning the gap. Germline values: CDR1 SEHNR, CDR2 FQNEAQ (reference sequence). This CDR3 contains 16 residues. CDR3 nucleotide sequence: TGTGCCAGTGCTATGTGGGAGCCTCCCCCCTACAATGAGCAGTTCTTC. Amino acid sequence: CASAMWEPPPYNEQFF.